Listed below are T cell receptor beta chains from one sample, sequenced in a study of cytomegalovirus exposure and HLA in healthy donors. TCRdb's table, derived via immunoSEQ multiplex PCR, lists solely in-frame clones and lacks some. The sample records 150,000 or so clones, 73% being singletons. The sequencing input was PBMCs. Every receptor here comes from a woman aged 18 to 35 in good health and CMV-seronegative. Each CDR3 is given with its conserved first and last residue. A D gene is named only where the DNA matches it firmly. Size tells how often a clone was seen (once, few, many) or the class of an expanded clone, and some rows leave it out.

v_gene	abundance	d_gene	j_gene	CDR3nt	CDR3aa
TRBV4-1	NA	TRBD1	TRBJ1-5	TGCGCCAGCAGCGCCCTAGTCCGGGACAGGGGTCATCAGCCCCAGCATTTT	CASSALVRDRGHQPQHF
TRBV27	NA	TRBD2	TRBJ2-2	TGTGCCAGCAGTTTCCTTAGCGGGAGGGGGGGAACCGGGGAGCTGTTTTTT	CASSFLSGRGGTGELFF
TRBV27	NA	TRBD1	TRBJ1-1	TGTGCCAGCAGTTCAAACAGGGGACGGACTGAAGCTTTCTTT	CASSSNRGRTEAFF
TRBV29-1	NA	NA	TRBJ1-1	TGCAGCGTCGCCGGGACTGTGAACACTGAAGCTTTCTTT	CSVAGTVNTEAFF
TRBV6-5	NA	NA	TRBJ2-7	TGTGCCAGCAGTTCCGGGGGGCCCCTCGAGCAGTACTTC	CASSSGGPLEQYF
TRBV28	once	NA	TRBJ1-2	TGTGCCAGCCTGTACCTGGAGGACTATGGCTACACCTTC	CASLYLEDYGYTF
TRBV27	NA	NA	TRBJ1-1	TGTGCCAGCAGTCACAGGGTTGACACTGAAGCTTTCTTT	CASSHRVDTEAFF
TRBV19	NA	NA	TRBJ1-5	TGTGCCAGTAGTTCCACTTCGAGGGGGTGGAATCAGCCCCAGCATTTT	CASSSTSRGWNQPQHF
TRBV4-3	NA	NA	TRBJ2-3	TGCGCCAGCAGCCGACAAGCGGGCCCGGCCGCAGATACGCAGTATTTT	CASSRQAGPAADTQYF
TRBV9	NA	TRBD1	TRBJ1-2	TGTGCCAGCAGCGTAGCTGGTAGACAGGGGAGCGGCTACACCTTC	CASSVAGRQGSGYTF